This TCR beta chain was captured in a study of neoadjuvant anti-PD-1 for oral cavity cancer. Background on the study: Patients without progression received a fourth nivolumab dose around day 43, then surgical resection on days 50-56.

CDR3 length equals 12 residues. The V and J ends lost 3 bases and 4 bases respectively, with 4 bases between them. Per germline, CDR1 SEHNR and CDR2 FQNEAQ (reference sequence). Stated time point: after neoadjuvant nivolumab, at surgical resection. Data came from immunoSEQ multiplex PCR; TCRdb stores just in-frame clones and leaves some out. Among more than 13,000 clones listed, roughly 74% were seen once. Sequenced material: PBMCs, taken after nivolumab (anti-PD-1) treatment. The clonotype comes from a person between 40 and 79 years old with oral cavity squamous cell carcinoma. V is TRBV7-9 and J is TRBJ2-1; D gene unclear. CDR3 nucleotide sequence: TGTGCCAGCAGCTTCGTGTACAATGAGCAGTTCTTC. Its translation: CASSFVYNEQFF.